This TCR beta chain was sequenced during a study of memory B cells and T cells in multiple sclerosis. Note on this clone: Its antigen is unidentified.

Germline V lookup: CDR1 MNHEY, CDR2 SMNVEV (reference sequence). The V and J ends lost 5 bases and 1 base respectively, with 12 bases between them. CDR3 length: 15 residues. Points from the study as a whole: Clone-set sizes differed between compartments, so shared clonotype counts needed normalization.

Here immunoSEQ multiplex PCR was the method, and the copy in TCRdb shows in-frame clones only, minus some. The sample consists of about 15,000 clones, 69% of them appearing once. The receptor comes from a human donor with multiple sclerosis. The specimen sequenced was memory (CD45RO+) CD4+ T cells from blood. The chain recombines TRBV27 with TRBJ2-1, with D maybe TRBD2 (5 bases). The CDR3: CASSREGLSYNEQFF. The CDR3 DNA sequence: TGTGCCAGCAGTCGGGAAGGACTGTCCTACAATGAGCAGTTCTTC.